The 10 T cell receptor beta chains reported below all come from one sample, sequenced in a study of T cell responses to AZD1222 COVID-19 vaccine (dated by TCRdb to about 2021). The sample's time point, from its label and the paper: baseline before first vaccination. The method behind the library was the immunoSEQ multiplex PCR assay. TCRdb obtained this table from immuneACCESS and retained in-frame rearrangements with V and J assigned. These tables miss some clones; where compared with another copy, unresolved V genes account for less than half of the shortfall, and the remainder is unexplained. Recorded for this sample are 85,000 to 130,000 clones; about 88% of them occurred a single time. About 19% of the sample is held by the ten biggest clonotypes. The sample here was peripheral blood, taken on day 0 of AZD1222 vaccination. These receptors were obtained from an adult in good health.

This chain links TRBV7-9 with TRBJ2-7, with D possibly matching TRBD1 (6 bases). V dropped 3 bases and J dropped 3 bases, with 9 bases sitting between them. The germline V gene encodes CDR1 SEHNR and CDR2 FQNEAQ (reference sequence). The CDR3 contains 13 residues. The DNA of the CDR3 is TGTGCCAGCAGCTTGGGACATAACTACGAGCAGTACTTC. This sequence encodes CASSLGHNYEQYF. Combining the CDR3 with reference TRBV7-9 and TRBJ2-7 gives the whole variable domain DTGVSQNPRHKITKRGQNVTFRCDPISEHNRLYWYRQTLGQGPEFLTYFQNEAQLEKSRLLSDRFSAERPKGSFSTLEIQRTEQGDSAMYLCASSLGHNYEQYFGPGTRLTVT.

This chain links TRBV6-6 with TRBJ2-5; TRBD2 aligns across 12 bases. CDR1 and CDR2 from the germline V gene are MNHNY and SVGAGI (reference sequence). Trimming took 6 bases from V and 4 from J; bases not matched to a gene: 6. This CDR3 comprises 15 residues. The CDR3: CASSRLAGERETQYF. CDR3 sequence (DNA): TGTGCCAGCAGCCGACTAGCGGGGGAGAGAGAGACCCAGTACTTC.

The chain recombines TRBV6-5 with TRBJ1-6; TRBD1 agrees at 7 bases. Germline loops: CDR1 MNHEY, CDR2 SVGAGI. This CDR3 has 14 amino acids. V dropped 7 bases and J dropped 7; count of bases not matched to a gene: 7. The CDR3 DNA follows: TGTGCCAGCACCAGGGGACAGCCAAATTCACCCCTCCACTTT. Amino acids: CASTRGQPNSPLHF.

The chain uses TRBV25-1 and TRBJ2-7; D gene ambiguous. Germline CDR1 and CDR2: MGHDK and SYGVNS. The length of the CDR3 is 11 residues. Trimming took 4 bases from V and 4 from J, leaving 5 bases between them. CDR3 in DNA: TGTGCCAGCAGTGGTAATTACGAGCAGTACTTC. Translation: CASSGNYEQYF.

The chain couples TRBV11-1 to TRBJ2-3, with D perhaps matching TRBD2 (7 bases). Trimming shortened V by 0 bases and J by 9 bases, and 22 bases separated the two germline ends. CDR3 size: 17 residues. CDR1 is SGHAT, CDR2 FQDESV, per germline (reference sequence). This CDR3 reads CASSLAPPSGGAYTQYF. CDR3 nucleotides: TGTGCCAGCAGCTTAGCCCCCCCTAGTGGGGGGGCCTACACGCAGTATTTT.

The table lists this clone with a few counts. This chain joins TRBV3-1 (or the pseudogene TRBV3-2) and TRBJ2-3; D may be TRBD1 or TRBD2 (6 bases each). Trimming left V 2 bases short and J 5 bases short, with 11 bases between. This CDR3 contains 14 residues. The germline CDR1 and CDR2 sequences are LGHDT and YNNKEL (reference sequence). In DNA form, the CDR3 reads TGTGCCAGCAGCCAAAGGGGGGCGGGAGATACGCAGTATTTT. Translating gives CASSQRGAGDTQYF.

In its sample, this clone was seen once. The CDR3 region has the DNA TGCGCCAGCAGCTTGGGTGGCAGGGGGCATTCACCCCTCCACTTT. Translated, it gives CASSLGGRGHSPLHF. The J gene is TRBJ1-6, the V gene TRBV5-1, with 8 bases matching TRBD1. The junction had 4 bases not matched to a gene; V was cut back by 0 bases and J by 8 bases. This CDR3 has 15 amino acids. Germline CDR1 and CDR2: SGHRS and YFSETQ.

The rearrangement joins TRBV2 to TRBJ2-3, with a possible D match to TRBD1 (6 bases). Trimming removed 7 bases from V and 2 bases from J, with 13 bases in between. The CDR3 consists of 14 residues. The V gene's germline CDR1 is SNHLY and CDR2 FYNNEI. Here the CDR3 reads CASTTDRNTDTQYF. The DNA of the CDR3 is TGTGCCAGCACAACCGACAGGAACACAGATACGCAGTATTTT. The variable domain in full, completed from reference TRBV2 and TRBJ2-3, reads EPEVTQTPSHQVTQMGQEVILRCVPISNHLYFYWYRQILGQKVEFLVSFYNNEISEKSEIFDDQFSVERPDGSNFTLKIRSTKLEDSAMYFCASTTDRNTDTQYFGPGTRLTVL.

This chain joins TRBV29-1 and TRBJ1-2; 7 bases align to TRBD1. CDR3 length: 14 amino acids. V was clipped by 1 base and J by 8 bases; unmatched bases: 10. The V gene's germline CDR1 is SQVTM and CDR2 ANQGSEA. CDR3 in amino acids: CSVEGLQGISGYTF. Written as DNA, the CDR3 is TGCAGCGTTGAAGGTTTACAGGGGATCAGCGGCTACACCTTC.

This chain uses TRBV5-1 with TRBJ1-1, with a possible D match to TRBD1 (5 bases). The V end was cut by 4 bases, the J end by 0 bases, with 19 bases between. Germline V CDR1 and CDR2: SGHRS, YFSETQ. The CDR3 is 17 residues long. The chain's CDR3 is CASSARPASGLNTEAFF. The CDR3 region has the DNA TGCGCCAGCAGCGCCCGCCCGGCATCAGGGTTGAACACTGAAGCTTTCTTT.